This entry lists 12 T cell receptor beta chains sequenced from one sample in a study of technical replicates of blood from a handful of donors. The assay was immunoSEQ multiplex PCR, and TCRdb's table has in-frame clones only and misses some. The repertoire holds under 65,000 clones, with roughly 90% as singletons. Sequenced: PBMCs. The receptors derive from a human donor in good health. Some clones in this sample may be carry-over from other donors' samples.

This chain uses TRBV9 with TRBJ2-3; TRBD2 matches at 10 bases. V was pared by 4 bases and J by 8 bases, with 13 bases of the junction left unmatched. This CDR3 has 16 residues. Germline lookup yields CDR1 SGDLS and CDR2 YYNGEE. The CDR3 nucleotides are TGTGCCAGCAGCCCCGGGGCTAGCGGGGGACGGGTTACGCAGTATTTT. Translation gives CASSPGASGGRVTQYF. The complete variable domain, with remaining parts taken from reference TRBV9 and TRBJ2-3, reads DSGVTQTPKHLITATGQRVTLRCSPRSGDLSVYWYQQSLDQGLQFLIQYYNGEERAKGNILERFSAQQFPDLHSELNLSSLELGDSALYFCASSPGASGGRVTQYFGPGTRLTVL.

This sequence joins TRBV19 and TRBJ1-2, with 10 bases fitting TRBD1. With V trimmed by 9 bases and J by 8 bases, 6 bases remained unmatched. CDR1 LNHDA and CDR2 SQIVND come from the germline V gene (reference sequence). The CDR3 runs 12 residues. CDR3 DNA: TGTGCCAGCCTGGACAGGGGGTTAGGCTACACCTTC. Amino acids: CASLDRGLGYTF.

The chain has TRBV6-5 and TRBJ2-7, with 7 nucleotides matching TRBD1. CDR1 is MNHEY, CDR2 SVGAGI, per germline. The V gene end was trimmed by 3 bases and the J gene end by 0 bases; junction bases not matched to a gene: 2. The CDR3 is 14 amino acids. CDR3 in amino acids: CASSYDRASYEQYF. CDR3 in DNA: TGTGCCAGCAGTTATGACAGGGCCTCCTACGAGCAGTACTTC.

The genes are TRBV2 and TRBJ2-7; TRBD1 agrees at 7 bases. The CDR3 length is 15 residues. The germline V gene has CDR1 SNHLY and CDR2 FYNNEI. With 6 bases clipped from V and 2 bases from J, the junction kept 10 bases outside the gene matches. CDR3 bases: TGTGCCAGCAGCGAGCAGGGGGTGTTCGCCTACGAGCAGTACTTC. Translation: CASSEQGVFAYEQYF. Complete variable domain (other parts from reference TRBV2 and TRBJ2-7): EPEVTQTPSHQVTQMGQEVILRCVPISNHLYFYWYRQILGQKVEFLVSFYNNEISEKSEIFDDQFSVERPDGSNFTLKIRSTKLEDSAMYFCASSEQGVFAYEQYFGPGTRLTVT.

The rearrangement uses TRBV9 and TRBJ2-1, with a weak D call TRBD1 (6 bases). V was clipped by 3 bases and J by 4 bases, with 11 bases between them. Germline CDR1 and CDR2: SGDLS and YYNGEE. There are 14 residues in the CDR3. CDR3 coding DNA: TGTGCCAGCAGCGAAACCGACAGGTACAATGAGCAGTTCTTC. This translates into CASSETDRYNEQFF.

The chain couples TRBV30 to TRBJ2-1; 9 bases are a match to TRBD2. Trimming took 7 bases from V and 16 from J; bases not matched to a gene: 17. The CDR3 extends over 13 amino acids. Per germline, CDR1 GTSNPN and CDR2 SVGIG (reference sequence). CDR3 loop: CAYSREWTSAFFF. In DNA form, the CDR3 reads TGTGCCTACTCTAGAGAGTGGACTAGCGCTTTCTTCTTC.

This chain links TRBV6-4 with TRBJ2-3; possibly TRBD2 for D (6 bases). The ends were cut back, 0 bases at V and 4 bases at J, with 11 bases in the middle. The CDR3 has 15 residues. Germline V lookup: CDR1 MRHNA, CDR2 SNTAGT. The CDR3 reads CASSDSLGGADTQYF. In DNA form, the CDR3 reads TGTGCCAGCAGTGACTCGTTGGGCGGGGCAGATACGCAGTATTTT.

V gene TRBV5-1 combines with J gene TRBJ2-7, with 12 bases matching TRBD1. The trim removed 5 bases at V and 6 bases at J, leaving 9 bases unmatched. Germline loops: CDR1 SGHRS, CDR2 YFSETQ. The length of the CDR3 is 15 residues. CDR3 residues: CASSTTGTGGGEQYF. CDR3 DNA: TGCGCCAGCAGTACCACCGGGACAGGGGGCGGCGAGCAGTACTTC.

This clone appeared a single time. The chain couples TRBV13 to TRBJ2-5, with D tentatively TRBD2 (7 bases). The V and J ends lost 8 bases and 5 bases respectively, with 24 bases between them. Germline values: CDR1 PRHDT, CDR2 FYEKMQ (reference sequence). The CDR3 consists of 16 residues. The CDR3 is CASGLGGRGPGETQYF. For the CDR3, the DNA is TGTGCCAGCGGCCTCGGTGGGCGGGGGCCGGGGGAGACCCAGTACTTC.

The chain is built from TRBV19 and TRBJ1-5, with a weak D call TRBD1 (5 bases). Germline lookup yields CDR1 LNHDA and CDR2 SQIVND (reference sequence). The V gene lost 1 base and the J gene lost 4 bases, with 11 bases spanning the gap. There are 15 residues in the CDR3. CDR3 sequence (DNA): TGTGCCAGTAGTATAGCCACGGGGGGGAATCAGCCCCAGCATTTT. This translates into CASSIATGGNQPQHF.

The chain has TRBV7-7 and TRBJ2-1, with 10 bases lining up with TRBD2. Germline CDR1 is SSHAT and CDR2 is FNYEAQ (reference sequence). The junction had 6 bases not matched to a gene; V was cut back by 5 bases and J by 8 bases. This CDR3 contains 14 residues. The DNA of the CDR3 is TGTGCCAGCAGCCCGAGCGGGGGGGCCCATGAGCAGTTCTTC. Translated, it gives CASSPSGGAHEQFF.

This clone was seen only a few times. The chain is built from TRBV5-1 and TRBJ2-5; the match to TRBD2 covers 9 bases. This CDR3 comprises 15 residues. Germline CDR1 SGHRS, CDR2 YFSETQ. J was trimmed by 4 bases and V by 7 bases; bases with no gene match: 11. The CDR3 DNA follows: TGCGCCAGCGGTTCGGGCGGGAGGGCCAGAGAGACCCAGTACTTC. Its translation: CASGSGGRARETQYF.